This TCR beta chain was documented in a study of blood T cell repertoires in COVID-19. Across the study: Specimens from acute and convalescent COVID-19 originated in the United States, Italy and Spain. The analysed material was cDNA or gDNA that came from T cells, B-cell-depleted T cells, or PBMCs.

The CDR3 extends over 14 amino acids. V lost 3 bases and J 7 bases, leaving 15 bases between the germline ends. Germline values: CDR1 MNHNS, CDR2 SASEGT. Original handling: Reference gene primer amplification gave estimated nucleated cell counts. Produced via immunoSEQ multiplex PCR; TCRdb's table is partial and in-frame only. V, J and clone size are taken as reported in that table, and D and trimming were inferred from the DNA itself. The data contain over 200,000 clones, 80% to 90% of them singletons. The chain has TRBV6-1 and TRBJ2-5, with D possibly being TRBD1 (5 bases). Sequencing input: peripheral blood. This TCR derives from a man older than 75 with acute or convalescent COVID-19. The CDR3 sequence: CASSDLKGTGTQYF. The CDR3 DNA is TGTGCCAGCAGTGATCTTAAGGGAACAGGGACCCAGTACTTC.